The entry below describes one TCR beta chain. Its specific antigen is unknown. Nothing much larger sits one base from this clone, and base qualities are not available. Collaborating institutions collected whole blood in K2EDTA tubes following their own protocols. For TCRbeta analysis, collaborators shipped samples as frozen whole blood, isolated PBMCs, or DNA extracted from either of those sample types. The data were taken from a study of blood T cell repertoires in COVID-19 (dated by TCRdb to 2019 to 2021). A note on the overall study: The collaborator samples originated in the United States, Italy and Spain and spanned the acute and convalescent phases of COVID-19. The material from the prospective study consisted of cDNA or gDNA derived from T cells, B-cell-depleted T cells, or PBMCs. The dataset comprised deeply sampled blood TCRbeta repertoires from subjects exposed to, actively infected with, or recovered from COVID-19. The repertoires were made available in a free public database intended to serve as a resource for research on the immune response to SARS-CoV-2. Samples came from the ongoing ImmuneRACE study (first 160 participants) plus 1,254 subjects from 6 global collaborators. The sample metadata nearly always contained a de-identified subject ID, COVID-19 status, age in years and sex. Where available, HLA class I and class II types were taken from metadata supplied by the sample provider and were not determined by assay-based typing.

The immunoSEQ Assay, a bias-controlled multiplex PCR, was used to amplify TCRbeta CDR3 regions from genomic DNA. In the paper's pipeline: Within the assay, amplification of reference gene primers was used to estimate how many nucleated cells each sample contained. To quantify the absolute abundance of each unique TCRbeta CDR3 rearrangement, sequence reads were collapsed and filtered. For each sample, productive Simpson clonality was calculated by taking the square root of Simpson's diversity index across productive rearrangements. The source is immuneACCESS, and TCRdb retained only in-frame sequences with V and J called. Part of the clones is not carried over; for the studies checked, unresolved V genes explain less than half of this, and the remainder is unexplained. The DNA was the basis for D and trimming; V, J and clone size are from that table. The table for this sample lists some 150,000 clones; roughly 81% of them were counted only once. About 2.6% of the sample goes to the ten largest clones.

Germline trimming: 4 bases from V, 8 bases from J; junction bases outside gene matches: 6. The germline V gene (reference sequence) supplies CDR1 LGHDT and CDR2 YNNKEL. Including cysteine and phenylalanine, the CDR3 has 13 amino acids. Left in the record is the CDR3 DNA by itself, 39 bases read in frame from the first base. The research as a whole found: The quantity of clinical and demographic metadata differed by source and by participant and was supplied without curation.

Sequenced sample: peripheral blood. This clonotype originated in a human donor with acute or convalescent COVID-19. The donor label of this sample is uncertain. The chain links TRBV3-1 (or the pseudogene TRBV3-2) with TRBJ1-2, and TRBD1 aligns with 8 junction nucleotides. The CDR3 region has the sequence CASSLGQGRGYTF. The sequenced DNA is TGTGCCAGCAGCCTCGGACAGGGAAGGGGCTACACCTTC.